The 2 T cell receptor beta chains reported below all come from one sample, sequenced in a study of T-cell reconstitution after alpha-beta-depleted transplantation in children (TCRdb year 2016). In light of the paper, this sample's treatment or condition label describes: allogeneic hematopoietic cell transplantation with graft depleted of TCRalphabeta T cells and CD19 B cells. Libraries came from PCR. Sequencing was carried out with an Illumina HiSeq 2500. Molecular barcoding was employed in the preparation of TCR libraries, with unique molecular identifiers being used to normalize TCRbeta repertoire quantification. Using fastp at Q25 and MiXCR, TCRdb reprocessed the public reads and kept productive beta chains. Rows with one shared CDR3 protein collapse into an entry with the most common genes and DNA. Recorded for this sample are under 250,000 distinct CDR3 sequences; approximately 6.9% of them occurred a single time. About 5.9% of the sample is held by the ten biggest clonotypes.

Specimen: PBMCs, collected before TCRalphabeta/CD19-depleted stem cell transplant. The receptors originated from a boy aged 2 to 10 with acute lymphoblastic leukemia, due to receive a stem cell transplant.

This clonotype has a count of ten or more. V gene TRBV29-1 combines with J gene TRBJ2-5; 10 bases are shared with TRBD1. Per the germline V gene, CDR1 is SQVTM and CDR2 is ANQGSEA. This CDR3 is 17 amino acids long. Unmatched junction bases numbered 11, after V lost 1 base and J lost 3 bases. The CDR3 is CSVEGGDRGLHEETQYF. DNA of the CDR3: TGCAGCGTTGAAGGGGGAGACAGGGGGCTCCACGAAGAGACCCAGTACTTC.

This clonotype was counted many times. The CDR3 here is CASSLAGGRSGYTF. As DNA, the CDR3 is TGTGCCAGCAGCTTAGCAGGGGGCAGGTCTGGCTACACCTTC. The V and J genes are TRBV7-2 and TRBJ1-2; 7 bases align to TRBD1. From germline, CDR1 is SGHTA and CDR2 FQGNSA. The CDR3 covers 14 residues. J was trimmed by 7 bases and V by 0 bases; bases with no gene match: 5.